The 20 T cell receptor beta chains below all came from one sample that was sequenced in a study of OX40 agonist ivuxolimab in advanced cancers. TCRdb's copy holds only in-frame clones and misses some; the assay was immunoSEQ multiplex PCR. The repertoire includes 55,000 to 80,000 clones, around nine tenths of them detected once, and 2% to 2.5% sits in the top ten. Sample: CD4+ or CD8+ T cells sorted from blood, taken in a trial of the OX40 agonist ivuxolimab. Receptor source: an adult with an advanced solid tumor such as melanoma, head and neck, liver or kidney cancer.

The chain combines TRBV7-6 with TRBJ2-2; 14 bases map to TRBD2. The CDR3 loop spans 20 amino acids. Per the germline V gene, CDR1 is SGHVS and CDR2 is FNYEAQ. The junction had 14 bases not matched to a gene; V was cut back by 5 bases and J by 3 bases. The CDR3, as DNA: TGTGCCAGCAGCCTATCCTATTCGGGACTAGCGGGGGAGCACACCGGGGAGCTGTTTTTT. Translation: CASSLSYSGLAGEHTGELFF.

The chain is built from TRBV5-1 and TRBJ2-3; 12 nucleotides line up with TRBD1. V shed 3 bases, J shed 6 bases, and the junction held 17 bases outside the gene matches. This CDR3 comprises 19 residues. Germline-derived CDR1 and CDR2 are SGHRS and YFSETQ. The CDR3 loop is CASSSAPSGTGGGQDTQYF. CDR3 DNA sequence: TGCGCCAGCAGCTCCGCTCCCTCCGGGACAGGGGGCGGACAGGATACGCAGTATTTT.

J is TRBJ1-3 and V is TRBV5-4, with D perhaps TRBD1 (6 bases). The CDR3 spans 14 residues. Deletions cut 0 bases from V and 3 bases from J, with 7 bases between. Per the germline V gene, CDR1 is SGHNT and CDR2 is YYREEE (reference sequence). CDR3 residues: CASSLGTVGNTIYF. CDR3 sequence (DNA): TGTGCCAGCAGCTTGGGGACAGTTGGAAACACCATATATTTT.

CDR3 region: CASSLHGTGAYEQYF. In DNA, the CDR3 is TGTGCCAGCAGCCTACACGGGACAGGGGCTTACGAGCAGTACTTC. The chain combines TRBV7-8 with TRBJ2-7; 10 nucleotides line up with TRBD1. CDR1 and CDR2 (germline): SGHVS, FQNEAQ. J was trimmed by 4 bases and V by 5 bases; bases with no gene match: 8. This CDR3 spans 15 amino acids.

The chain uses TRBV7-9 and TRBJ1-2; D is undetermined. This CDR3 has 13 residues. The germline V gene encodes CDR1 SEHNR and CDR2 FQNEAQ (reference sequence). The V gene lost 1 base and the J gene lost 7 bases, with 10 bases spanning the gap. The CDR3 sequence is CASSLGSTVGYTF. The CDR3 DNA reads TGTGCCAGCAGCTTAGGGTCGACGGTTGGCTACACCTTC.

The chain recombines TRBV9 with TRBJ1-6; D call uncertain. V was shortened by 0 bases and J by 9 bases, with 13 bases between the two germline ends. The CDR3 sequence is 15 residues long. Germline-derived CDR1 and CDR2 are SGDLS and YYNGEE. In DNA form, the CDR3 reads TGTGCCAGCAGCGTAGCCGGGTCCGGCGGTTCACCCCTCCACTTT. Protein product: CASSVAGSGGSPLHF.

The chain uses TRBV7-2 and TRBJ1-1; TRBD1 is a possible D gene (6 bases). In germline, CDR1 is SGHTA, CDR2 FQGNSA. The CDR3 length is 13 residues. Trimming cost V 5 bases and J 5 bases, with 12 bases left between them. CDR3 DNA: TGTGCCAGCAGCCGCGACAGGAGAACTGAAGCTTTCTTT. The encoded protein is CASSRDRRTEAFF.

The chain has TRBV5-4 and TRBJ2-3, with 9 positions matching TRBD2. This CDR3 has 15 amino acids. V gave up 4 bases and J gave up 4 bases; unmatched junction bases: 7. Germline CDR1 is SGHNT and CDR2 is YYREEE (reference sequence). This chain's CDR3 is CASSKGLAKADTQYF. Here the CDR3 DNA reads TGTGCCAGCAGCAAAGGACTAGCGAAAGCAGATACGCAGTATTTT.

The gene calls are TRBV6-4 and TRBJ2-2; 12 bases agree with TRBD2. V shed 0 bases and J 4 bases; nucleotides not matched to a gene: 6. Per germline, CDR1 MRHNA and CDR2 SNTAGT. The CDR3 sequence is 18 residues long. The CDR3, as DNA: TGTGCCAGCAGTGACTCTGGACTAGCGGGAATTTCCACCGGGGAGCTGTTTTTT. Residues: CASSDSGLAGISTGELFF.

The chain joins TRBV5-1 to TRBJ2-1; 9 bases match TRBD1. This CDR3 is 16 amino acids long. V was pared by 6 bases and J by 5 bases, with 12 bases of the junction left unmatched. Germline V gene data show CDR1 as SGHRS and CDR2 as YFSETQ. CDR3 DNA: TGCGCCAGCACAACAATCGATCGGACAGGGGACAATGAGCAGTTCTTC. This gives the protein CASTTIDRTGDNEQFF.

The gene calls are TRBV2 and TRBJ2-1, with 8 bases fitting TRBD1. In germline, CDR1 is SNHLY, CDR2 FYNNEI. V shed 6 bases and J 0 bases; nucleotides not matched to a gene: 7. The length of the CDR3 is 16 residues. The CDR3 sequence is CASSLRQGSSYNEQFF. Written as DNA, the CDR3 is TGTGCCAGCAGCCTCAGACAGGGGAGCTCCTACAATGAGCAGTTCTTC.

V is TRBV14 and J is TRBJ2-1; no definite D call. Germline V gene lookup returns CDR1 SGHDN and CDR2 FVKESK. This CDR3 is built from 15 residues. The ends were cut back, 4 bases at V and 2 bases at J, with 12 bases in the middle. The CDR3 DNA reads as TGTGCCAGCAGCCCTCGGATAGCAGCCTACAATGAGCAGTTCTTC. Residues: CASSPRIAAYNEQFF.

The V gene is TRBV6-1, the J gene TRBJ1-4; D is unresolved. Germline V gene lookup returns CDR1 MNHNS and CDR2 SASEGT. The CDR3 is made up of 14 amino acids. V lost 5 bases to trimming and J lost 4 bases, with 11 bases between them. CDR3 residues: CASSRSEFNEKLFF. DNA of the CDR3: TGTGCCAGCAGTCGGTCTGAGTTTAATGAAAAACTGTTTTTT.

V is TRBV4-3 and J is TRBJ1-2; 8 nucleotides align to TRBD1. The V gene's germline CDR1 is LGHNA and CDR2 YSLEER. This CDR3 is built from 18 residues. V was clipped by 0 bases and J by 4 bases; unmatched bases: 13. DNA of the CDR3: TGCGCCAGCAGCCAAGAAGGTGTAGGGACAGGACTTATCTATGGCTACACCTTC. Its translation is CASSQEGVGTGLIYGYTF.

The chain employs TRBV18 and TRBJ1-5; tentative D call: TRBD1 (5 bases). The CDR3 contains 14 residues. Germline V gene data show CDR1 as KGHSH and CDR2 as LQKENI. Trimming shortened V by 5 bases and J by 5 bases, and 13 bases separated the two germline ends. CDR3 DNA sequence: TGTGCCAGCTCAACGACAAAAGGGGATCAGCCCCAGCATTTT. Its translation: CASSTTKGDQPQHF.

In this sample, this clone turned up a few times. V is TRBV19 and J is TRBJ1-1; 7 bases map to TRBD1. Trimming removed 3 bases from V and 6 bases from J; junction bases left unmatched: 10. Germline CDR1 reads LNHDA; CDR2 reads SQIVND (reference sequence). This CDR3 has 15 amino acids. CDR3 region: CASSIRTQGVAEAFF. For the CDR3, the DNA is TGTGCCAGTAGTATTCGGACGCAGGGGGTGGCTGAAGCTTTCTTT.

V gene TRBV7-8 combines with J gene TRBJ1-1; D is unresolved. The CDR3 contains 15 residues. Germline V gives CDR1 SGHVS, CDR2 FQNEAQ. V lost 5 bases, J lost 1 base, and 14 bases lay in between. The CDR3: CASSPSETPNTEAFF. CDR3 sequence (DNA): TGTGCCAGCAGCCCGTCAGAGACACCGAACACTGAAGCTTTCTTT.

A single count supports this clone. The chain recombines TRBV5-1 with TRBJ1-2; possible D gene TRBD1, 6 bases. CDR1 is SGHRS, CDR2 YFSETQ, per germline. V lost 4 bases, J lost 7 bases, and 17 bases lay in between. The CDR3 covers 14 residues. CDR3 in DNA: TGCGCCAGCAGCCACTCAGGGGTATCAGGTGGCTACACCTTC. Its protein is CASSHSGVSGGYTF.

The chain carries TRBV5-5 and TRBJ1-4; D is uncertain. CDR3 length: 14 amino acids. V was shortened by 4 bases and J by 3 bases, with 10 bases between the two germline ends. Per the germline V gene, CDR1 is SGHKS and CDR2 is YYEKEE (reference sequence). CDR3 region: CASSRGRANEKLFF. In DNA form, the CDR3 reads TGTGCCAGCAGCCGAGGGAGGGCTAATGAAAAACTGTTTTTT.

The chain is built from TRBV7-2 and TRBJ1-4, with D perhaps TRBD1 (5 bases). Per germline, CDR1 SGHTA and CDR2 FQGNSA. Trimming removed 5 bases from V and 10 bases from J, with 17 bases in between. This CDR3 has 14 residues. The CDR3 sequence: CASSPGAGRGKLFF. Written as DNA, the CDR3 is TGTGCCAGCAGCCCGGGAGCAGGGCGAGGAAAACTGTTTTTT. The entire variable domain, with the rest obtained from reference TRBV7-2 and TRBJ1-4, is as follows: GAGVSQSPSNKVTEKGKDVELRCDPISGHTALYWYRQSLGQGLEFLIYFQGNSAPDKSGLPSDRFSAERTGGSVSTLTIQRTQQEDSAVYLCASSPGAGRGKLFFGSGTQLSVL.